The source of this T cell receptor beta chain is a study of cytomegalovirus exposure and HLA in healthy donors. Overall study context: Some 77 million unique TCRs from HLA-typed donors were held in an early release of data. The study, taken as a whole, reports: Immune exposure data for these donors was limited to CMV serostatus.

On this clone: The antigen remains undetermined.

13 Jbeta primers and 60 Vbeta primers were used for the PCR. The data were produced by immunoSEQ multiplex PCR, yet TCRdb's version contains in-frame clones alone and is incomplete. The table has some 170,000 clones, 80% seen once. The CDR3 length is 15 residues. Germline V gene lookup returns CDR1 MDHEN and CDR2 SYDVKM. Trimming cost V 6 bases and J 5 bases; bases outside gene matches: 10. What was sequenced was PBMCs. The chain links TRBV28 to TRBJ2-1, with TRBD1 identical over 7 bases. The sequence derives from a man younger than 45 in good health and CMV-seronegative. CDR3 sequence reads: CASSYRDRTNNEQFF. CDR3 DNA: TGTGCCAGCAGCTACCGGGACAGAACTAACAATGAGCAGTTCTTC.